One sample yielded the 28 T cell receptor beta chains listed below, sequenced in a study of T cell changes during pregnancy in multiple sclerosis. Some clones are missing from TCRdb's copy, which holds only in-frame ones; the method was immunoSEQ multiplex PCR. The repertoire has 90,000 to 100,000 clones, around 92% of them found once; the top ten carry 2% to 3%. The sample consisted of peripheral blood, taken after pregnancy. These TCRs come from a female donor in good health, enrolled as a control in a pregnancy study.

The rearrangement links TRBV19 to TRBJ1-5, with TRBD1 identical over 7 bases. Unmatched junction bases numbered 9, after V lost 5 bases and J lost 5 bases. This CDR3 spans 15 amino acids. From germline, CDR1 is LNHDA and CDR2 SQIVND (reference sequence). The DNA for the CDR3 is TGTGCCAGTAGTCGGGACGCCGGGACAGATCAGCCCCAGCATTTT. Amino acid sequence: CASSRDAGTDQPQHF.

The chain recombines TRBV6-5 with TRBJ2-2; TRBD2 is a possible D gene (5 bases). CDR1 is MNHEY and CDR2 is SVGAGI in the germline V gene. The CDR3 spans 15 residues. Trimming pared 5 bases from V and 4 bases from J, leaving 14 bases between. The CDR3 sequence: CASSIEGAGTGELFF. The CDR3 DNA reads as TGTGCCAGCAGTATTGAGGGCGCGGGCACCGGGGAGCTGTTTTTT.

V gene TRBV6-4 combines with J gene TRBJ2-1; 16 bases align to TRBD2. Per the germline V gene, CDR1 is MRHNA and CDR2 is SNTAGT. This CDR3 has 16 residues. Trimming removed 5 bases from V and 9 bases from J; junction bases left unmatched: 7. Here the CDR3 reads CASSPGLAGGLGEQFF. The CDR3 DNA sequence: TGTGCCAGCAGTCCGGGACTAGCGGGGGGGCTTGGTGAGCAGTTCTTC.

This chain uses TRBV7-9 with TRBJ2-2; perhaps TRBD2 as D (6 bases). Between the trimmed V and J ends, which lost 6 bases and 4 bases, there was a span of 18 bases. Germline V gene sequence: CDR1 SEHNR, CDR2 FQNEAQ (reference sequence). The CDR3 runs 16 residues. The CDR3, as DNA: TGTGCCAGCAGAGATGGGACTGGGACCTTCACCGGGGAGCTGTTTTTT. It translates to CASRDGTGTFTGELFF.

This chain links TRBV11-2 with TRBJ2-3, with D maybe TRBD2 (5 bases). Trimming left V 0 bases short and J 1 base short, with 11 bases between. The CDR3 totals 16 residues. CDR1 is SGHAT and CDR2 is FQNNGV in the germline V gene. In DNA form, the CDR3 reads TGTGCCAGCAGCTTAGATGGTAGTAGCGGCACAGATACGCAGTATTTT. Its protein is CASSLDGSSGTDTQYF.

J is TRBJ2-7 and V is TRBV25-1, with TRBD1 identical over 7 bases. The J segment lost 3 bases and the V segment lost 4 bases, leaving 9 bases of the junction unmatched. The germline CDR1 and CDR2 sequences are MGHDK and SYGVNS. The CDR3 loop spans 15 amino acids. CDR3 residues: CASSGLPGQNYEQYF. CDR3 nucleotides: TGTGCCAGCAGTGGACTACCGGGACAGAACTACGAGCAGTACTTC.

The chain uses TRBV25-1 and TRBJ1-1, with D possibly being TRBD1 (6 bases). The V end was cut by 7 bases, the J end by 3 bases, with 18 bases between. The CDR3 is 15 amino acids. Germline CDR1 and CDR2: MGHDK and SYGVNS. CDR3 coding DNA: TGTGCCAGCACGGACAGCGACGATGGAGACACTGAAGCTTTCTTT. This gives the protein CASTDSDDGDTEAFF. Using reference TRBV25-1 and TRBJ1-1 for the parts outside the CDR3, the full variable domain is EADIYQTPRYLVIGTGKKITLECSQTMGHDKMYWYQQDPGMELHLIHYSYGVNSTEKGDLSSESTVSRIRTEHFPLTLESARPSHTSQYLCASTDSDDGDTEAFFGQGTRLTVV.

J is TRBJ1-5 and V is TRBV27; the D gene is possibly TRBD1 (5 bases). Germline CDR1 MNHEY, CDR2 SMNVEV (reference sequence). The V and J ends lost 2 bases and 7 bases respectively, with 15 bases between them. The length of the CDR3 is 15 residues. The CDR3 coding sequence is TGTGCCAGCAGTTTAACAGGAGGAGGGAGACAGCCCCAGCATTTT. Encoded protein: CASSLTGGGRQPQHF.

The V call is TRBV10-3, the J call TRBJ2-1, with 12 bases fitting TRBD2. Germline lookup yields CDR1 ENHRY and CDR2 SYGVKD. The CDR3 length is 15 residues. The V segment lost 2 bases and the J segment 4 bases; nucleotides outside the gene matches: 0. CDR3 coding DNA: TGTGCCATCAGTGAGGGACTAGCGGGGTACAATGAGCAGTTCTTC. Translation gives CAISEGLAGYNEQFF.

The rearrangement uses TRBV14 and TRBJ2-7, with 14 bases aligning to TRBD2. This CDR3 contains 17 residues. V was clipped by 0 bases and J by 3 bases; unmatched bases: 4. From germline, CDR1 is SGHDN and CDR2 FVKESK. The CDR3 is CASSQDPGLAGGYEQYF. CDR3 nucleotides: TGTGCCAGCAGCCAAGATCCCGGACTAGCGGGAGGCTACGAGCAGTACTTC.

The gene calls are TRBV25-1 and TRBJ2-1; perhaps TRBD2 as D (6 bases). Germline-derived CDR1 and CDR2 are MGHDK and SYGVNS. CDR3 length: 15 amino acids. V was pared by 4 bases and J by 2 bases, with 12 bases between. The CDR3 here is CASSGGGLAYNEQFF. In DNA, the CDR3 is TGTGCCAGCAGTGGGGGAGGATTAGCCTACAATGAGCAGTTCTTC.

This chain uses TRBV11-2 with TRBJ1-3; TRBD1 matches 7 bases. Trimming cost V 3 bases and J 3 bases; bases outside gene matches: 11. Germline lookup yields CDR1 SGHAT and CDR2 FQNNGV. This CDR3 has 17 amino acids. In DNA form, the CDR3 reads TGTGCCAGCAGCTTGCCCCGGACAGGATACGATGGAAACACCATATATTTT. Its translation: CASSLPRTGYDGNTIYF.

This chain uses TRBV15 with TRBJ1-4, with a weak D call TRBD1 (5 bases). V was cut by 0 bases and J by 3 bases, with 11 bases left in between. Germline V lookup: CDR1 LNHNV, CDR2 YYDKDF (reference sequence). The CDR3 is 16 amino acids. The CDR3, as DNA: TGTGCCACCAGCAGAGATACGACAGCCTCTAATGAAAAACTGTTTTTT. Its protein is CATSRDTTASNEKLFF.

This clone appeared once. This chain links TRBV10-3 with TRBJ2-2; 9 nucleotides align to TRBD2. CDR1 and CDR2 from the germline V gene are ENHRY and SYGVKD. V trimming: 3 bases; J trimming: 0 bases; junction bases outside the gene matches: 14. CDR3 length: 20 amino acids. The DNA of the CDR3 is TGTGCCATCAGTGAACTACCGGAGGGACTAGCTTTAGCGAACACCGGGGAGCTGTTTTTT. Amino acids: CAISELPEGLALANTGELFF.

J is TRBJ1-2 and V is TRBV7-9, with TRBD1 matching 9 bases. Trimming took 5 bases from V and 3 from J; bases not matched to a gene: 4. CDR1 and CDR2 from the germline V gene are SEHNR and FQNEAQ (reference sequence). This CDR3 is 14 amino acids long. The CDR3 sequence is CASSEGQGDYGYTF. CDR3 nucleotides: TGTGCCAGCAGCGAGGGACAGGGAGACTATGGCTACACCTTC. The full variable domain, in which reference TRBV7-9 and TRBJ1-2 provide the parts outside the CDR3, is DTGVSQNPRHKITKRGQNVTFRCDPISEHNRLYWYRQTLGQGPEFLTYFQNEAQLEKSRLLSDRFSAERPKGSFSTLEIQRTEQGDSAMYLCASSEGQGDYGYTFGSGTRLTVV.

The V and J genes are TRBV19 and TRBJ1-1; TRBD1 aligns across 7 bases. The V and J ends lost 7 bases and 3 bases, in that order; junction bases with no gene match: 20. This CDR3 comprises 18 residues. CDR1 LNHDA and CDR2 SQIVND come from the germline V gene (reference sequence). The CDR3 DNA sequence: TGTGCCAGTACCGATATAATCTCGAAAGGGCAGGGGGACACTGAAGCTTTCTTT. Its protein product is CASTDIISKGQGDTEAFF.

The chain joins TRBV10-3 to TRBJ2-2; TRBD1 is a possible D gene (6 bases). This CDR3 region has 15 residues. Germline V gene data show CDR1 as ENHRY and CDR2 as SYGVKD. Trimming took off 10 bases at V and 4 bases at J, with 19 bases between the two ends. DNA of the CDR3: TGTGCCACCCAGACCTGGGGGCAAGGCACCGGGGAGCTGTTTTTT. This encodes CATQTWGQGTGELFF.

The DNA of the CDR3 is TGTGCCAGCAGCCCGGGAAACACTGAAGCTTTCTTT. Protein product: CASSPGNTEAFF. The rearrangement links TRBV4-2 to TRBJ1-1, with D uncertain. The germline V and J ends were trimmed by 4 bases and 2 bases, with 5 bases remaining between them. CDR1 LGHNA and CDR2 YNFKEQ come from the germline V gene. The CDR3 has 12 amino acids.

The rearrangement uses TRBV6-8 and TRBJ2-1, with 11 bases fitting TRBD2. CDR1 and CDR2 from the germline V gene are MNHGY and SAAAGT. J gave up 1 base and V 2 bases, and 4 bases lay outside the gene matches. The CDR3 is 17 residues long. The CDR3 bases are TGTGCCAGCAGTTACAATAGCGGGGGGGCTTCCTACAATGAGCAGTTCTTC. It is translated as CASSYNSGGASYNEQFF.

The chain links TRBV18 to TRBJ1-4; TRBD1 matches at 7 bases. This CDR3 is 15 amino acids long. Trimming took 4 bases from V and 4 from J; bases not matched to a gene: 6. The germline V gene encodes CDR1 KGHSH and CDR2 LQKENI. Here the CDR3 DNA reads TGTGCCAGCTCACTTGACAGGGCGTTTAATGAAAAACTGTTTTTT. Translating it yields CASSLDRAFNEKLFF.

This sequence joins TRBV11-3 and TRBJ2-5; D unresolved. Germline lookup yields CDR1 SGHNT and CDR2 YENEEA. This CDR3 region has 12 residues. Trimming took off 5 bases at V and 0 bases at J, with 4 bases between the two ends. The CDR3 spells CASSANQETQYF. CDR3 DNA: TGTGCCAGCAGCGCGAACCAAGAGACCCAGTACTTC.

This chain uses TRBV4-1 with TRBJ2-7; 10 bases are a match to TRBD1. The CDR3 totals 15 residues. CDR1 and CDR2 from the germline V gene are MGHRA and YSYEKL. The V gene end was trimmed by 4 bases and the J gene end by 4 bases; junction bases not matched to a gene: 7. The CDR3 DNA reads TGCGCCAGCAGCCGGGGACAGGGGAGGAATTACGAGCAGTACTTC. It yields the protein CASSRGQGRNYEQYF.

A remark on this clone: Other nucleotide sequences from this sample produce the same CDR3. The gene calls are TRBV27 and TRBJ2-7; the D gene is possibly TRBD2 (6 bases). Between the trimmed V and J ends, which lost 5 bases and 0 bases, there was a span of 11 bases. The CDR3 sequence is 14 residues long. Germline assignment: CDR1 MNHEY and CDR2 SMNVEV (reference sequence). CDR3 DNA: TGTGCCAGCAGTCCGGCGGGGAGCTCCTACGAGCAGTACTTC. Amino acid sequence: CASSPAGSSYEQYF.

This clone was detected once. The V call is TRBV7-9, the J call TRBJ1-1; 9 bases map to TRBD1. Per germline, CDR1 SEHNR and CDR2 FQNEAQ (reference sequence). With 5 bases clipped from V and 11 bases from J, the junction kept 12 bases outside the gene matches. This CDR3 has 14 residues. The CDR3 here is CASSQRTGARGAFF. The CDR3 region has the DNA TGTGCCAGCAGCCAGCGGACAGGGGCGAGGGGGGCTTTCTTT.

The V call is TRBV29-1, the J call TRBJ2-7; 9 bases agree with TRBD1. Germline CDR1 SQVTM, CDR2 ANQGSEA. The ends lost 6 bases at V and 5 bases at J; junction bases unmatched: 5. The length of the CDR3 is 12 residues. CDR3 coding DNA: TGCAGCGTATGGGGACAGGGCGACGAGCAGTACTTC. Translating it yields CSVWGQGDEQYF.

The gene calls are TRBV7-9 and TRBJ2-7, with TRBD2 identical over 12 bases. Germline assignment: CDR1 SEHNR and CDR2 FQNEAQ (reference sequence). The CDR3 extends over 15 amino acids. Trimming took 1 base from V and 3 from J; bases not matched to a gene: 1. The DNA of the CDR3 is TGTGCCAGCAGCTTAGGGACTAGCGGGATCTACGAGCAGTACTTC. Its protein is CASSLGTSGIYEQYF.

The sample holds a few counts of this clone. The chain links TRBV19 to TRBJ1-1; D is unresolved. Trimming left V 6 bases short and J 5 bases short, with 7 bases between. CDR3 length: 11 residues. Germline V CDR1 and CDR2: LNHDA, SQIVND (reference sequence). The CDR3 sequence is CASRYYTEAFF. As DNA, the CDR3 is TGTGCCAGTAGGTATTATACTGAAGCTTTCTTT.

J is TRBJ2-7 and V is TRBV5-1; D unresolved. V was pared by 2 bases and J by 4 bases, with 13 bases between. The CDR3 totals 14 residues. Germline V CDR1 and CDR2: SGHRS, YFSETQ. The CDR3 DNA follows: TGCGCCAGCAGCTTTACGGAGCCTGGGTACGAGCAGTACTTC. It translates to CASSFTEPGYEQYF.